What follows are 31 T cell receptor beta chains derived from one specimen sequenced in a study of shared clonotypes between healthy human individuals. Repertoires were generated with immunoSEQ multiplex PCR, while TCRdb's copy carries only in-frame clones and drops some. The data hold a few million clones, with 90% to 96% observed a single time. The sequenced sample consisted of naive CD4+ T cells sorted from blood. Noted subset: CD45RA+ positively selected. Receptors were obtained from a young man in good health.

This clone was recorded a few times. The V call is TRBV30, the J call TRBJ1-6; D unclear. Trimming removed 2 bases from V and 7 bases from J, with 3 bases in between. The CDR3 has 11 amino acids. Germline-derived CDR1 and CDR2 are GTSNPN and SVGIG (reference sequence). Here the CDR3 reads CAWSINSPLHF. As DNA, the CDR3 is TGTGCCTGGAGTATCAATTCACCCCTCCACTTT.

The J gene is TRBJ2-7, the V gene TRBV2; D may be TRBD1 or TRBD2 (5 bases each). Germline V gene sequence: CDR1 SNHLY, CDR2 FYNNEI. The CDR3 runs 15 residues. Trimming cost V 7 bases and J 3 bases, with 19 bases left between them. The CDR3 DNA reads TGTGCCAGCAAGGTCGCCCGGGACCGAGTCTACGAGCAGTACTTC. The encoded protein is CASKVARDRVYEQYF.

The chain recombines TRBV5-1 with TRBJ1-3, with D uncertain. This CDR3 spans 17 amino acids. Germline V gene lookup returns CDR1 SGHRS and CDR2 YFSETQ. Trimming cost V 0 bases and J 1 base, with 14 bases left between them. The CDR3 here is CASSLEASKESGNTIYF. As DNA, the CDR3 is TGCGCCAGCAGCTTGGAGGCCTCTAAAGAGTCTGGAAACACCATATATTTT.

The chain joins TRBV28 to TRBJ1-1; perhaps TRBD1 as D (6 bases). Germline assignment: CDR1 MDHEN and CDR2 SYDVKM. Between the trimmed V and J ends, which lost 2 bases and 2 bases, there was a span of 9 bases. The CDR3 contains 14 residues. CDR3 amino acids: CASSLPGVNTEAFF. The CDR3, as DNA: TGTGCCAGCAGTTTACCAGGGGTCAACACTGAAGCTTTCTTT.

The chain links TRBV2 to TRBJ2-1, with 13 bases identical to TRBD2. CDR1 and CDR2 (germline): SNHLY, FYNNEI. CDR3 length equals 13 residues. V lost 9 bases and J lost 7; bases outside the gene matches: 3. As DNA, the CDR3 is TGTGCCAGGTCACTAGCGGGAGGGAATGAGCAGTTCTTC. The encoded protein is CARSLAGGNEQFF.

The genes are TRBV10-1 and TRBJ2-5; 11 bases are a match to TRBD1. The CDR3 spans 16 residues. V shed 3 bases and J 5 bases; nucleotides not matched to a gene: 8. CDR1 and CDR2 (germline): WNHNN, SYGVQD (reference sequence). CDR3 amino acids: CASSEFGTGGAETQYF. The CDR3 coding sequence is TGCGCCAGCAGTGAATTTGGGACAGGGGGTGCGGAGACCCAGTACTTC.

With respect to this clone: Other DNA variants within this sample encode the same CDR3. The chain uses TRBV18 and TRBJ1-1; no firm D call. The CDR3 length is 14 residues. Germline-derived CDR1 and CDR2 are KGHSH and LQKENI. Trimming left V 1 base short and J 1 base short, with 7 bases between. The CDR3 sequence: CASSPQEGNTEAFF. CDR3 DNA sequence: TGTGCCAGCTCACCACAGGAGGGGAACACTGAAGCTTTCTTT.

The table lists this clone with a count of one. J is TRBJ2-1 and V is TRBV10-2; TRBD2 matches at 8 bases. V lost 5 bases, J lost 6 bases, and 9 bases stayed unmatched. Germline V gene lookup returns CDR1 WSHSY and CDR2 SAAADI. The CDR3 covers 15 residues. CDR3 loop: CASSNDRGGRNEQFF. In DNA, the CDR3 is TGCGCCAGCAGTAACGATCGGGGGGGCCGCAATGAGCAGTTCTTC.

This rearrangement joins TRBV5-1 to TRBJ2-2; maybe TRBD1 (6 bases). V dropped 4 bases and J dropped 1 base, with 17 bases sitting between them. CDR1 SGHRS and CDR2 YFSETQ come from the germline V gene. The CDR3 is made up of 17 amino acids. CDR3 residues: CASSTTGNSMNTGELFF. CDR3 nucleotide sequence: TGCGCCAGCAGCACCACAGGGAACTCGATGAACACCGGGGAGCTGTTTTTT.

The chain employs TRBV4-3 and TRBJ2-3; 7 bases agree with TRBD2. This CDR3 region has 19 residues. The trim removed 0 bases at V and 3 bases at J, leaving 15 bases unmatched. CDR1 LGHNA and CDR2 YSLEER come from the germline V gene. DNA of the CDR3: TGCGCCAGCAGCCAAGATTTGGTTGGTGGGAGGGCCGGTACAGATACGCAGTATTTT. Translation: CASSQDLVGGRAGTDTQYF.

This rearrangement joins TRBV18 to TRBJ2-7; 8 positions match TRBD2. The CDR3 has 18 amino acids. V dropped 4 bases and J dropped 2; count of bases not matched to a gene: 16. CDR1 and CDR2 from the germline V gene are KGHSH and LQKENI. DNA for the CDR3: TGTGCCAGCTCACTATCCCCGCTCGGGAGGGCCGTCCCCTACGAGCAGTACTTC. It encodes CASSLSPLGRAVPYEQYF. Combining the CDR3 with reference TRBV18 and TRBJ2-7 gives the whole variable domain NAGVMQNPRHLVRRRGQEARLRCSPMKGHSHVYWYRQLPEEGLKFMVYLQKENIIDESGMPKERFSAEFPKEGPSILRIQQVVRGDSAAYFCASSLSPLGRAVPYEQYFGPGTRLTVT.

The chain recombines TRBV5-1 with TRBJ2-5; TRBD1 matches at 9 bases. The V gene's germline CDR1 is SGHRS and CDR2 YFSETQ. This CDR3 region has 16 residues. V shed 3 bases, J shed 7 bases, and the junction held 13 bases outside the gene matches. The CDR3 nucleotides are TGCGCCAGCAGCTGGAAACAGGGGGCGCTAATAACGACCCAGTACTTC. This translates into CASSWKQGALITTQYF.

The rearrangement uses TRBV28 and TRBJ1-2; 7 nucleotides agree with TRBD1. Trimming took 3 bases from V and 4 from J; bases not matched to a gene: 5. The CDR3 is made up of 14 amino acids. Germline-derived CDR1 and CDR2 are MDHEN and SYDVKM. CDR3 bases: TGTGCCAGCAGTTTGGACAGGAATCCCTATGGCTACACCTTC. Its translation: CASSLDRNPYGYTF.

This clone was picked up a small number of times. CDR3 amino acids: CATHRDRASYTF. The DNA for the CDR3 is TGTGCCACCCACCGGGACAGGGCCTCCTACACCTTC. This chain uses TRBV27 with TRBJ1-2; 9 positions agree with TRBD1. Unmatched junction bases numbered 10, after V lost 10 bases and J lost 10 bases. This CDR3 has 12 amino acids. Germline CDR1 reads MNHEY; CDR2 reads SMNVEV (reference sequence).

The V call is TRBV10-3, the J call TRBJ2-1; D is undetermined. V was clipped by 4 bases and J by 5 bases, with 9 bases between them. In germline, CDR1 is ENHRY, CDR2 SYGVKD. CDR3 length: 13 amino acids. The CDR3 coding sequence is TGTGCCATCAGTGTGCAGGCTAACAATGAGCAGTTCTTC. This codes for CAISVQANNEQFF.

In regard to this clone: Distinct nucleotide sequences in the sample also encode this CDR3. The CDR3 nucleotides read TGTGCCAGCAGTAGCCGGGACAGGGGGCTGTACGAGCAGTACTTC. This translates into CASSSRDRGLYEQYF. The chain links TRBV6-5 to TRBJ2-7, with 12 bases aligning to TRBD1. The CDR3 spans 15 residues. The germline CDR1 and CDR2 sequences are MNHEY and SVGAGI. J was trimmed by 4 bases and V by 5 bases; bases with no gene match: 6.

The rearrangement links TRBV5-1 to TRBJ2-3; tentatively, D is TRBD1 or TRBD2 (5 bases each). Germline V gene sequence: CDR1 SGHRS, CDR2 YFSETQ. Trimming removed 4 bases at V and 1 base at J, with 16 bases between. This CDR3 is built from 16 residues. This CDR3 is CASSRRDAGRTDTQYF. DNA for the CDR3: TGCGCCAGCAGCAGACGGGACGCAGGCCGCACAGATACGCAGTATTTT.

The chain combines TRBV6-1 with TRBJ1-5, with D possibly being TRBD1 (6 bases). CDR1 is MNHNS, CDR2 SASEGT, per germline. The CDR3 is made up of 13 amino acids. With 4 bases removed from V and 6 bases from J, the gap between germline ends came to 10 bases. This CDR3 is CASSAEGGQPQHF. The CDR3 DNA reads TGTGCCAGCAGTGCGGAGGGGGGTCAGCCCCAGCATTTT.

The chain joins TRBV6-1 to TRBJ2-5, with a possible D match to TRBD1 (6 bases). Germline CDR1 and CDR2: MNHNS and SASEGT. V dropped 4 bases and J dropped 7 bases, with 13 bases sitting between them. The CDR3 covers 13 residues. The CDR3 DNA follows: TGTGCCAGCAGTGGTAACAGGGACGGGACCCAGTACTTC. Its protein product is CASSGNRDGTQYF.

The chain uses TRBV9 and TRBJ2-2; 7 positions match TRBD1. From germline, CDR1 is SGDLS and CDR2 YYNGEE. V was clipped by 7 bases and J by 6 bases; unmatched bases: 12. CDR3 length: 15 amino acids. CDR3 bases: TGTGCCAGCGGAGCTTGGGGACAGCCCCCCGGGGAGCTGTTTTTT. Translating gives CASGAWGQPPGELFF.

For the CDR3, the DNA is TGTGCCAGCAGCACGACAGAGAACTATGGCTACACCTTC. Translating it yields CASSTTENYGYTF. The rearrangement uses TRBV2 and TRBJ1-2; D might be TRBD1 (5 bases). Germline CDR1 and CDR2: SNHLY and FYNNEI. This CDR3 region has 13 residues. Trimming took 6 bases from V and 2 from J, leaving 10 bases between them.

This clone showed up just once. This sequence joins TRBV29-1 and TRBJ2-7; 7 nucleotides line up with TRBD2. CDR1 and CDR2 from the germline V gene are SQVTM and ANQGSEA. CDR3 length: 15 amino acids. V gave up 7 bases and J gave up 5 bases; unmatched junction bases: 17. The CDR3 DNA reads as TGCAGCGGTGTGGGGGGGTTACCTCACACTAACGAGCAGTACTTC. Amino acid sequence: CSGVGGLPHTNEQYF.

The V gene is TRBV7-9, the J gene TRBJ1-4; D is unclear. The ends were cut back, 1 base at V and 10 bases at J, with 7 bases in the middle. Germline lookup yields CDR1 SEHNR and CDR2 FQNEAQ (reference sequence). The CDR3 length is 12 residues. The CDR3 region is CASSLDVGKLFF. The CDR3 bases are TGTGCCAGCAGCTTAGATGTGGGAAAACTGTTTTTT.

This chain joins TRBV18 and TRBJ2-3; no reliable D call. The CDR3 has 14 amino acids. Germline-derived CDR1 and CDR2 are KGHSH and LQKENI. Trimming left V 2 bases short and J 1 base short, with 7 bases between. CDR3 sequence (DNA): TGTGCCAGCTCACCAAATGTTGGCACAGATACGCAGTATTTT. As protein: CASSPNVGTDTQYF.

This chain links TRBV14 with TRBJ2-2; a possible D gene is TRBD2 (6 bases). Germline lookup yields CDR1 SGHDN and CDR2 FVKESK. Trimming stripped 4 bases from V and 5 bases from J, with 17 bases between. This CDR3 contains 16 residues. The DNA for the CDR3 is TGTGCCAGCAGCCCACTCCGGGACTCCGGGACCGGGGAGCTGTTTTTT. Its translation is CASSPLRDSGTGELFF. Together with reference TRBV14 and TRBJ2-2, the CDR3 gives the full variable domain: EAGVTQFPSHSVIEKGQTVTLRCDPISGHDNLYWYRRVMGKEIKFLLHFVKESKQDESGMPNNRFLAERTGGTYSTLKVQPAELEDSGVYFCASSPLRDSGTGELFFGEGSRLTVL.

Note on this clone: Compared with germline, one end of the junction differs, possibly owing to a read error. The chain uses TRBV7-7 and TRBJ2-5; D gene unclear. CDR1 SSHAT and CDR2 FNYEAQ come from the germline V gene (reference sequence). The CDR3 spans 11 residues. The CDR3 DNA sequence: TGTGCTAGCAGCTTAAATGGGACCCAGTACTTC. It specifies CASSLNGTQYF.

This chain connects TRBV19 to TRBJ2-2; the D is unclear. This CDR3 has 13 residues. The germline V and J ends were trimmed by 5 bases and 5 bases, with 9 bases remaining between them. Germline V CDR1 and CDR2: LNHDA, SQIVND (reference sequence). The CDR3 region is CASSAQATGELFF. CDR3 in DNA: TGTGCCAGTAGTGCTCAGGCGACCGGGGAGCTGTTTTTT.

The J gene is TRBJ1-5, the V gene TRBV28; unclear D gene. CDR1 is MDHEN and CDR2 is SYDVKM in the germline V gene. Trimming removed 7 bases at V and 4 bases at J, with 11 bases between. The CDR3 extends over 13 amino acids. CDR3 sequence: CASITTANQPQHF. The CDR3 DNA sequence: TGTGCCAGCATCACGACGGCTAATCAGCCCCAGCATTTT.

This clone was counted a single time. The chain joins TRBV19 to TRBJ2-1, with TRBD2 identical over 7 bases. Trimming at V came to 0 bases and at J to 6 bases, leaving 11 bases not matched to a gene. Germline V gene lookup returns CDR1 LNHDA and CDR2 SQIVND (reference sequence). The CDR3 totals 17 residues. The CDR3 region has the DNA TGTGCCAGTAGTATAGACGCAAGCGGGATCCCCCTCAATGAGCAGTTCTTC. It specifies CASSIDASGIPLNEQFF.

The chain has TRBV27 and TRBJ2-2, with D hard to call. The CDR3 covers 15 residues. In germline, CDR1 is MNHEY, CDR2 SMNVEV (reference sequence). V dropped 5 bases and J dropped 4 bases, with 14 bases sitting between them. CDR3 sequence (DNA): TGTGCCAGCAGTCCCCGCAGGCCCCTCACCGGGGAGCTGTTTTTT. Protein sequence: CASSPRRPLTGELFF.

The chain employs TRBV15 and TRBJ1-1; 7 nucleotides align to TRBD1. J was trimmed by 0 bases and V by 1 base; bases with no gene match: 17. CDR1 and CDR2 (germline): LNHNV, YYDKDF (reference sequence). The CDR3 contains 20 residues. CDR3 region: CATSRGMRTGERLMNTEAFF. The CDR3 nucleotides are TGTGCCACCAGCAGAGGGATGAGGACAGGCGAGCGACTTATGAACACTGAAGCTTTCTTT.